One T cell receptor beta chain is described in this entry. The CDR3 contains 15 residues. V gave up 2 bases and J gave up 5 bases, with 16 bases separating them. Germline loops: CDR1 MNHNY, CDR2 SVGAGI (reference sequence). TCRdb's copy holds only in-frame clones and misses some; the assay was immunoSEQ multiplex PCR. The sample includes around 130,000 clones, 75% to 90% seen only once; the top ten take 7% to 10%. These data originate in a study of identifying expanded T cells in peripheral blood. Sequencing was performed on blood. This TCR derives from a person aged 18 to 70 in good health. V is TRBV6-6 and J is TRBJ2-7; TRBD2 might be the D (5 bases). CDR3 amino acids: CASSYGLAHGDEQYF. The CDR3 DNA sequence: TGTGCCAGCAGTTACGGCTTAGCCCACGGGGACGAGCAGTACTTC.